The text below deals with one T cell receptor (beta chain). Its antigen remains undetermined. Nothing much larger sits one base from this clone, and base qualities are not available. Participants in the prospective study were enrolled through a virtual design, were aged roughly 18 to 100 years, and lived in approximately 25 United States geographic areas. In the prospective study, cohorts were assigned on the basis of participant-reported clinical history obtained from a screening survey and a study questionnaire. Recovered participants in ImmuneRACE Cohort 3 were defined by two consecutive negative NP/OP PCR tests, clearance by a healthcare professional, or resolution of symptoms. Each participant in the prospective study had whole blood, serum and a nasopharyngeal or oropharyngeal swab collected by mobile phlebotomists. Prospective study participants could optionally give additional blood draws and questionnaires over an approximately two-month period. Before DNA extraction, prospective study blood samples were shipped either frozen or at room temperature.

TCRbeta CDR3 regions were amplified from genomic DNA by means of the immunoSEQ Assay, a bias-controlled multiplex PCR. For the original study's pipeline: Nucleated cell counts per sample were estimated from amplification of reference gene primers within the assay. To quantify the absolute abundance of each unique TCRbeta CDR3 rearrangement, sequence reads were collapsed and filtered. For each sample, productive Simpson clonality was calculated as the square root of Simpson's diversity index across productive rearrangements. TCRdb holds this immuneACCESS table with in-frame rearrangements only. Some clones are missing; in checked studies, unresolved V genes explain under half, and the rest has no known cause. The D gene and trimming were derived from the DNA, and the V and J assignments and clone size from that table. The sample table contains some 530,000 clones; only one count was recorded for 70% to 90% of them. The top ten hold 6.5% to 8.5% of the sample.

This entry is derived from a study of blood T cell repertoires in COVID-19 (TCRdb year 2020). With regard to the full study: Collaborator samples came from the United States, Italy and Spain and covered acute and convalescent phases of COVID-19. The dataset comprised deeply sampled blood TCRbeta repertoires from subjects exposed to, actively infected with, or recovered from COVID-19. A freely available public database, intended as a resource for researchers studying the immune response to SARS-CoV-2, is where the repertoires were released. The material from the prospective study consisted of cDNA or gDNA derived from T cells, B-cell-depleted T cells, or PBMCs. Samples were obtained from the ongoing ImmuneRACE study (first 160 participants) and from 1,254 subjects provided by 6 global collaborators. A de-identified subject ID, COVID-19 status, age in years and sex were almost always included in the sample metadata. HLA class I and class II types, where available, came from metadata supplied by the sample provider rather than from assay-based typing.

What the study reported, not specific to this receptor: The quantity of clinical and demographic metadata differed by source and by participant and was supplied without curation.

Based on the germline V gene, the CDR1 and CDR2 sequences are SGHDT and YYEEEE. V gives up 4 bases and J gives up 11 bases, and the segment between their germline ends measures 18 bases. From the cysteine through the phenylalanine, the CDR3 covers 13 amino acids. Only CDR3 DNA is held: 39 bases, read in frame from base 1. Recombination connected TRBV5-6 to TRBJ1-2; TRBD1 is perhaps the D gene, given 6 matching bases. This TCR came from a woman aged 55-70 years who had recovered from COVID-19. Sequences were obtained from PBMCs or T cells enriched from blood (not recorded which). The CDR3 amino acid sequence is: CASSPPTGREYTF. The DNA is TGTGCCAGCAGCCCTCCGACAGGACGAGAGTACACCTTC.